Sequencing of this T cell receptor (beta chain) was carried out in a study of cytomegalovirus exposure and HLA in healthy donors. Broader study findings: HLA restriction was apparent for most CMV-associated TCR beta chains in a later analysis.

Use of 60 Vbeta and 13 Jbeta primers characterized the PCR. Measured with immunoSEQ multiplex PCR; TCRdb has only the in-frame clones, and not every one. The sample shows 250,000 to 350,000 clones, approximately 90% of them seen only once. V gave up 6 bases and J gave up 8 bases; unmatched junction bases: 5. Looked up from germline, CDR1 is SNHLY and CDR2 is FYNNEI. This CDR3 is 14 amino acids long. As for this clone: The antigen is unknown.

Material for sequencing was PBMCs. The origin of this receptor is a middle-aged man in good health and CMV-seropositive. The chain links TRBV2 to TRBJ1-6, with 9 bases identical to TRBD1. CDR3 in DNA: TGTGCCAGCAGGGGGACAGGGCTCTATTCACCCCTCCACTTT. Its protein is CASRGTGLYSPLHF.